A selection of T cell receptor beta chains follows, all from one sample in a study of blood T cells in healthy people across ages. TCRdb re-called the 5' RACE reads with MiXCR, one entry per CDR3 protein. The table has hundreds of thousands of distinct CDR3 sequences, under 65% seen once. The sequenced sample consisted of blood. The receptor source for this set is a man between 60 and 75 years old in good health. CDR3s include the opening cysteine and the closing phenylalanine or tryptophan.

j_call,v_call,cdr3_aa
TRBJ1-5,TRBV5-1,CASSFSPDSNQPQHF
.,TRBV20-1,CSASPQGQKTQYF
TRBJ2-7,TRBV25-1,CASSGTSEQYF
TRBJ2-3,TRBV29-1,CSVDARGADTQYF
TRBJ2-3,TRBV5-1,CASSLPWGYRATDTQYF
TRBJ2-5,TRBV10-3,CAISGLGETQYF
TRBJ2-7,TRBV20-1,CSARDPGTGQGEQYF
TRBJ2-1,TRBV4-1,CASSTEQASSYNEQFF
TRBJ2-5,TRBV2,CASGDVGTSGPETQYF
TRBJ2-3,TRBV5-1,CASSLGLAGGRSTDTQYF
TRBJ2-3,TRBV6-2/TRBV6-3,CASRQWGAADTQYF
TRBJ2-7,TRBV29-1,CSVAMDGGGQYF
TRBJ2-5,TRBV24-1,CATSTWTDQETQYF
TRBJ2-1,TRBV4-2,CASSLRTSGSYNEQFF
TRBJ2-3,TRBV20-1,CSALKDFTDTQYF
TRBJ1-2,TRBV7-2,CASSYRGKGYGYTF
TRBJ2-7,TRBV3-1,CASSQEGVGEQYF
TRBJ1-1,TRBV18,CASSGQQNTEAFF
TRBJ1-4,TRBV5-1,CASSLGTHNEKLFF
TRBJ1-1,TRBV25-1,CASSENRDGAEAFF
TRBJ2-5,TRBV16,CASSQSVETQYF
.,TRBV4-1,CASSQDLGSGTDYEQYF
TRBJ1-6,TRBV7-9,CASNPSGVGSPLHF
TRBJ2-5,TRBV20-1,CSATAGGYQETQYF
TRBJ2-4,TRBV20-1,CSARPGQGAKNIQYF
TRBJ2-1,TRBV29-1,CSIVGGLALSYNEQFF
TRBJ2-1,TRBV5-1,CASSSAGQLYNEQFF
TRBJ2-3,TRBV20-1,CSAAYTDTQYF
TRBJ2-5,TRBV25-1,CVQLAGHRQETQYF
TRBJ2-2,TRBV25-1,CASRGTGELFF
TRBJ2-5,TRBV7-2,CASSLGPGVQETQYF
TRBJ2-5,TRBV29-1,CSVAGRLQETQYF
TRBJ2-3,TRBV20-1,CSAFPPGLAGGPRTQYF
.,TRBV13,CASSPGLAGVIYEQYF
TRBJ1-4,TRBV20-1,CSASTGTGGEKLFF
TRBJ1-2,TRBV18,CASSPLTGEYGYTF
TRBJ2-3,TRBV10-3,CAIRPGLSSTDTQYF